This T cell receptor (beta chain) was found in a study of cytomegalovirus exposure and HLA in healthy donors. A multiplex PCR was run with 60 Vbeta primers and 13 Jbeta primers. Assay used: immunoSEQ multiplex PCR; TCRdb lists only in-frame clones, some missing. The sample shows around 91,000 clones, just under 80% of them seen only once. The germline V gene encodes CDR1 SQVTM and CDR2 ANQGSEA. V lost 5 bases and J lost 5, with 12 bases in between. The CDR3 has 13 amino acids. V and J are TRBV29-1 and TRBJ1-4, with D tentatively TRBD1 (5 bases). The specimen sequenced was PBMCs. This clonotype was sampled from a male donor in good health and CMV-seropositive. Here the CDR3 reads CSVREDKNEKLFF. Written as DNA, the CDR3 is TGCAGCGTTCGGGAGGACAAGAATGAAAAACTGTTTTTT.